The 15 T cell receptor beta chains listed next were all sequenced from one sample in a study of post-analysis software for immune sequencing data (dated by TCRdb to the mid-2010s). Study-wide conclusions, independent of this receptor: Patients showed significantly higher frequencies than controls for roughly five TRBV segments, among them TRBV5-6, TRBV5-1 and TRBV20-1.

Library preparation was by PCR. Reads for this sample came from an Illumina HiSeq 2500. To reduce PCR and sequencing biases, unique molecular identifiers were built into the TCR beta cDNA libraries. The raw public data were reprocessed by TCRdb itself: fastp quality trimming at Q25, MiXCR clonotype calling, in-frame beta chains only. Each CDR3 protein appears once, grouped with its most common genes and DNA. Recorded for this sample are around 700,000 distinct CDR3 sequences; more than 50% of them occurred a single time. The top ten clones comprise approximately 10% of the sample. For these TCRs, the target antigens are not known. Sequences were obtained from blood. The receptors were sampled from a girl aged 2-10 years with multiple sclerosis.

Only a few counts were recorded for this clonotype. The chain combines TRBV27 with TRBJ2-7, with D tentatively TRBD1 (6 bases). Germline CDR1 is MNHEY and CDR2 is SMNVEV (reference sequence). The ends were cut back, 4 bases at V and 2 bases at J, with 12 bases in the middle. The CDR3 is made up of 14 amino acids. CDR3 DNA: TGTGCCAGCAGTTCTGGACAGACCGCCTACGAGCAGTACTTC. This translates into CASSSGQTAYEQYF.

This clonotype was detected only a few times. V gene TRBV2 combines with J gene TRBJ2-3; the D is unclear. V lost 1 base, J lost 1 base, and 9 bases lay in between. This CDR3 is built from 15 residues. Germline loops: CDR1 SNHLY, CDR2 FYNNEI. CDR3 protein: CASSEGLDRTDTQYF. The CDR3 DNA sequence: TGTGCCAGCAGTGAAGGGCTAGATCGCACAGATACGCAGTATTTT.

The chain combines TRBV2 with TRBJ2-2; no clear D gene. V lost 6 bases and J lost 5, with 13 bases in between. The CDR3 length is 14 residues. Germline CDR1 SNHLY, CDR2 FYNNEI. The CDR3 is CASRQKLITGELFF. The CDR3 bases are TGTGCCAGCAGACAGAAACTGATTACCGGGGAGCTGTTTTTT.

This chain links TRBV5-6 with TRBJ1-1; no clear D. The germline gives CDR1 SGHDT, CDR2 YYEEEE. The CDR3 sequence is 17 residues long. Trimming cost V 0 bases and J 0 bases, with 15 bases left between them. The CDR3 loop is CASSLGELRLMNTEAFF. For the CDR3, the DNA is TGTGCCAGCAGCTTGGGAGAGTTACGCCTAATGAACACTGAAGCTTTCTTT.

The chain has TRBV20-1 and TRBJ2-1; 8 bases line up with TRBD2. CDR1 is DFQATT and CDR2 is SNEGSKA in the germline V gene (reference sequence). V was clipped by 0 bases and J by 1 base; unmatched bases: 5. This CDR3 has 16 residues. Written as DNA, the CDR3 is TGCAGTGCTAGAGAAGCGGGAGCGGCGTCCTACAATGAGCAGTTCTTC. This translates into CSAREAGAASYNEQFF.

This clonotype has a handful of counts. The chain employs TRBV7-3 and TRBJ2-5, with 10 nucleotides matching TRBD1. The CDR3 extends over 16 amino acids. The ends lost 0 bases at V and 3 bases at J; junction bases unmatched: 4. The germline V gene has CDR1 SGHTA and CDR2 FQGTGA. The CDR3 bases are TGTGCCAGCAGCTTAACCCCGACAGGGGGCGAAGAGACCCAGTACTTC. Residues: CASSLTPTGGEETQYF.

This clonotype was found a few times. V and J are TRBV7-3 and TRBJ2-5; 7 bases align to TRBD2. The J call is uncertain, as TRBJ2-7 better fits the DNA end. In germline, CDR1 is SGHTA, CDR2 FQGTGA. The CDR3 covers 13 residues. CDR3 coding DNA: TGTGCCAGCAGCTCCGCGGGAGTTGGCGAGCAGTACTTC. The encoded protein is CASSSAGVGEQYF.

V usage is TRBV4-1 and J usage is TRBJ1-1, with TRBD1 matching over 8 bases. The germline gives CDR1 MGHRA, CDR2 YSYEKL. This CDR3 is 16 amino acids long. Trimming cost V 2 bases and J 0 bases; bases outside gene matches: 5. CDR3 coding DNA: TGCGCCAGCAGCCAATTCGGACAGGGTCTGAACACTGAAGCTTTCTTT. The encoded protein is CASSQFGQGLNTEAFF.

The chain links TRBV5-6 to TRBJ1-5; tentatively, D is TRBD1 (5 bases). The germline V and J ends were trimmed by 4 bases and 7 bases, with 18 bases remaining between them. The CDR3 is 15 amino acids. Germline lookup yields CDR1 SGHDT and CDR2 YYEEEE. CDR3: CASSLTKGRAQPQHF. The CDR3 region has the DNA TGTGCCAGCAGCCTAACAAAGGGACGGGCACAGCCCCAGCATTTT.

The gene calls are TRBV25-1 and TRBJ2-3; perhaps TRBD2 as D (6 bases). Germline CDR1 and CDR2: MGHDK and SYGVNS. This CDR3 comprises 11 residues. Between the trimmed V and J ends, which lost 4 bases and 11 bases, there was a span of 10 bases. CDR3 sequence (DNA): TGTGCCAGCAGTGTGGCGGGGAAGCAGTATTTT. It is translated as CASSVAGKQYF. The whole variable domain, remainder taken from reference TRBV25-1 and TRBJ2-3, is EADIYQTPRYLVIGTGKKITLECSQTMGHDKMYWYQQDPGMELHLIHYSYGVNSTEKGDLSSESTVSRIRTEHFPLTLESARPSHTSQYLCASSVAGKQYFGPGTRLTVL.

The chain employs TRBV7-2 and TRBJ2-2, with 11 nucleotides matching TRBD2. Germline CDR1 reads SGHTA; CDR2 reads FQGNSA. V was pared by 0 bases and J by 5 bases, with 5 bases of the junction left unmatched. CDR3 length: 17 amino acids. The CDR3 sequence is CASSLAGLAAGTGELFF. CDR3 DNA sequence: TGTGCCAGCAGCTTAGCGGGACTAGCGGCTGGAACCGGGGAGCTGTTTTTT.

This clonotype was observed a single time. The genes are TRBV6-1 and TRBJ1-1; 7 nucleotides line up with TRBD1. Germline CDR1 MNHNS, CDR2 SASEGT. Trimming took 7 bases from V and 4 from J; bases not matched to a gene: 3. The CDR3 runs 12 residues. Here the CDR3 DNA reads TGTGCCAGCAACAGGGGAATCACTGAAGCTTTCTTT. Translated: CASNRGITEAFF.

This clonotype was observed a few times. The CDR3 DNA reads as TGTGCCAGCAGCCAGCCCCTTGGGGCCAACGTCCTGACTTTC. This translates into CASSQPLGANVLTF. The chain couples TRBV7-6 to TRBJ2-6; D gene ambiguous. Trimming left V 5 bases short and J 3 bases short, with 8 bases between. CDR1 SGHVS and CDR2 FNYEAQ come from the germline V gene. This CDR3 contains 14 residues.

This chain uses TRBV28 with TRBJ2-7, with 8 bases fitting TRBD2. Germline assignment: CDR1 MDHEN and CDR2 SYDVKM. The CDR3 length is 16 residues. Trimming at V came to 4 bases and at J to 4 bases, leaving 12 bases not matched to a gene. DNA for the CDR3: TGTGCCAGCAGTTCAGCCCCCGCGGGGGGCACATACGAGCAGTACTTC. It codes for CASSSAPAGGTYEQYF.

The rearrangement uses TRBV12-3 or TRBV12-4 and TRBJ2-6; D may be TRBD1 (6 bases). The CDR3 covers 15 residues. The V end was cut by 5 bases, the J end by 0 bases, with 8 bases between. In nucleotides, the CDR3 is TGTGCCAGCAGTACAGGGATCTCTGGGGCCAACGTCCTGACTTTC. As protein: CASSTGISGANVLTF.